This TCR beta chain was observed in a study of preoperative IRX-2 immunotherapy in early breast cancer. Some clones are missing from TCRdb's copy, which holds only in-frame ones; the method was immunoSEQ multiplex PCR. The sample shows 40,000 to 45,000 clones, approximately 80% of them seen only once. Treatment in this sample: preoperative locoregional IRX-2 cytokine immunotherapy. Trimming removed 5 bases from V and 8 bases from J, with 18 bases in between. Germline-derived CDR1 and CDR2 are MNHGY and SAAAGT. The length of the CDR3 is 15 residues. This receptor was identified in a human donor with breast cancer. The source was tumor tissue, collected after IRX-2 immunotherapy. V and J are TRBV6-8 and TRBJ1-4; D may be TRBD1 (5 bases). CDR3 in amino acids: CASSPPLTGREKLFF. DNA of the CDR3: TGTGCCAGCAGTCCCCCGTTGACGGGGCGCGAAAAACTGTTTTTT.